One and the same sample provided the 21 T cell receptor beta chains below, sequenced in a study of shared clonotypes between healthy human individuals. Repertoires were generated with immunoSEQ multiplex PCR, while TCRdb's copy carries only in-frame clones and drops some. Of 1,100,000 or so clones listed, about 80% are singletons. Sequencing used memory CD4+ T cells from PBMCs. As to subset: CD45RA-negative fraction. The receptors shown here come from a man aged 18 to 30 in good health. Some clones in this sample may be carry-over from other donors' samples.

This clone was detected only once. The CDR3 nucleotides are TGTGCCAGCTCAGAGGCTAGCGGGACTCTCGCCGTCACGCAGTTCTTC. This gives the protein CASSEASGTLAVTQFF. The V call is TRBV18, the J call TRBJ2-1; 9 positions match TRBD2. Unmatched junction bases numbered 17, after V lost 5 bases and J lost 12 bases. Germline CDR1 reads KGHSH; CDR2 reads LQKENI. CDR3 length: 16 residues.

The V gene is TRBV7-9, the J gene TRBJ2-1, with 7 bases lining up with TRBD2. The CDR3 is 12 residues long. CDR1 SEHNR and CDR2 FQNEAQ come from the germline V gene (reference sequence). V lost 5 bases, J lost 12 bases, and 7 bases stayed unmatched. The CDR3 sequence is CASSVPGLPQFF. DNA for the CDR3: TGTGCCAGCAGCGTACCGGGACTACCGCAGTTCTTC.

The chain is built from TRBV19 and TRBJ2-1; D is uncertain. The V end was cut by 5 bases, the J end by 0 bases, with 5 bases between. The germline V gene encodes CDR1 LNHDA and CDR2 SQIVND (reference sequence). This CDR3 is built from 13 residues. The CDR3: CASSPGSYNEQFF. CDR3 bases: TGTGCCAGTAGTCCAGGCTCCTACAATGAGCAGTTCTTC.

The chain has TRBV15 and TRBJ2-1, with 7 bases aligning to TRBD2. The junction had 4 bases not matched to a gene; V was cut back by 0 bases and J by 2 bases. From germline, CDR1 is LNHNV and CDR2 YYDKDF (reference sequence). This CDR3 comprises 16 residues. In DNA, the CDR3 is TGTGCCACCAGCAGAGAGCCTAGCGGTGCCTACAATGAGCAGTTCTTC. It translates to CATSREPSGAYNEQFF.

This clone was seen ten or more times. The chain has TRBV27 and TRBJ2-1; D not resolved. The CDR3 extends over 12 amino acids. Germline V gives CDR1 MNHEY, CDR2 SMNVEV (reference sequence). The V and J ends lost 6 bases and 9 bases respectively, with 12 bases between them. The CDR3 spells CASSRRWGEQFF. CDR3 sequence (DNA): TGTGCCAGCAGCCGGAGATGGGGTGAGCAGTTCTTC.

The J gene is TRBJ1-1, the V gene TRBV5-6, with TRBD1 matching 7 bases. CDR3 length: 15 amino acids. Losses at the gene ends were 4 bases for V and 5 bases for J; bases not matched to a gene: 11. Germline loops: CDR1 SGHDT, CDR2 YYEEEE. The CDR3 sequence is CASSPRWGQNTEAFF. CDR3 nucleotides: TGTGCCAGCAGCCCCCGGTGGGGACAGAATACTGAAGCTTTCTTT. Based on the CDR3 plus reference TRBV5-6 and TRBJ1-1, the full variable domain is DAGVTQSPTHLIKTRGQQVTLRCSPKSGHDTVSWYQQALGQGPQFIFQYYEEEERQRGNFPDRFSGHQFPNYSSELNVNALLLGDSALYLCASSPRWGQNTEAFFGQGTRLTVV.

The J gene is TRBJ2-1, the V gene TRBV7-3; possibly TRBD1 or TRBD2 for D (6 bases each). CDR1 and CDR2 (germline): SGHTA, FQGTGA. V lost 1 base and J 6 bases, leaving 13 bases between the germline ends. The CDR3 runs to 15 residues. CDR3 region: CASSLNPGASNEQFF. CDR3 coding DNA: TGTGCCAGCAGCTTAAATCCGGGGGCCAGCAATGAGCAGTTCTTC.

This clone was seen just once. The rearrangement uses TRBV5-1 and TRBJ1-6; 7 bases fit TRBD1. The germline CDR1 and CDR2 sequences are SGHRS and YFSETQ. V lost 0 bases and J lost 8; bases outside the gene matches: 8. The length of the CDR3 is 16 residues. The CDR3 protein is CASSLDGSRGDSPLHF. The CDR3 coding sequence is TGCGCCAGCAGCTTGGACGGGAGCAGGGGGGATTCACCCCTCCACTTT.

This sequence joins TRBV7-9 and TRBJ2-4, with D hard to call. The germline CDR1 and CDR2 sequences are SEHNR and FQNEAQ (reference sequence). The CDR3 sequence is 13 residues long. V lost 1 base and J 6 bases, leaving 7 bases between the germline ends. The CDR3 loop reads CASSLGRANIQYF. The CDR3 nucleotides are TGTGCCAGCAGCTTAGGCCGGGCAAACATTCAGTACTTC.

V gene TRBV19 combines with J gene TRBJ2-2; D remains ambiguous. The CDR3 runs 14 residues. The germline gives CDR1 LNHDA, CDR2 SQIVND (reference sequence). Deletions cut 4 bases from V and 5 bases from J, with 11 bases between. CDR3 nucleotides: TGTGCCAGTAGTAGCCCCCTGTGGACCGGGGAGCTGTTTTTT. The encoded protein is CASSSPLWTGELFF.

This clone was recorded only once. The chain carries TRBV6-4 and TRBJ1-1; unclear D gene. The length of the CDR3 is 13 residues. V gave up 6 bases and J gave up 6 bases, with 14 bases separating them. In germline, CDR1 is MRHNA, CDR2 SNTAGT. The CDR3 coding sequence is TGTGCCAGCAGCCGGGTCCGGGAGGCTGAAGCTTTCTTT. It translates to CASSRVREAEAFF.

The chain carries TRBV2 and TRBJ2-1; tentatively, D is TRBD1 or TRBD2 (6 bases each). V shed 3 bases and J shed 8 bases, with 14 bases lying between them. CDR1 is SNHLY, CDR2 FYNNEI, per germline. This CDR3 has 14 residues. The CDR3 loop is CASSESRGLDEQFF. The CDR3 nucleotides are TGTGCCAGCAGTGAGAGTCGGGGGCTCGATGAGCAGTTCTTC.

This rearrangement joins TRBV14 to TRBJ2-6; 14 positions agree with TRBD2. Germline CDR1 is SGHDN and CDR2 is FVKESK. V lost 2 bases to trimming and J lost 2 bases; unmatched junction nucleotides: 5. CDR3 size: 19 residues. CDR3 region: CASSQPGTSGRAGANVLTF. The CDR3 nucleotides are TGTGCCAGCAGCCAACCTGGGACTAGCGGGAGAGCTGGGGCCAACGTCCTGACTTTC. The full variable domain, in which reference TRBV14 and TRBJ2-6 provide the parts outside the CDR3, is EAGVTQFPSHSVIEKGQTVTLRCDPISGHDNLYWYRRVMGKEIKFLLHFVKESKQDESGMPNNRFLAERTGGTYSTLKVQPAELEDSGVYFCASSQPGTSGRAGANVLTFGAGSRLTVL.

The chain is built from TRBV5-1 and TRBJ2-5; 7 nucleotides line up with TRBD2. V was clipped by 7 bases and J by 4 bases; unmatched bases: 10. This CDR3 spans 14 amino acids. Per the germline V gene, CDR1 is SGHRS and CDR2 is YFSETQ. CDR3 amino acids: CASSDPQRGETQYF. The CDR3 DNA follows: TGCGCCAGCTCCGACCCCCAGCGGGGAGAGACCCAGTACTTC. Using reference TRBV5-1 and TRBJ2-5 for the parts outside the CDR3, the full variable domain is KAGVTQTPRYLIKTRGQQVTLSCSPISGHRSVSWYQQTPGQGLQFLFEYFSETQRNKGNFPGRFSGRQFSNSRSEMNVSTLELGDSALYLCASSDPQRGETQYFGPGTRLLVL.

This clone was seen ten or more times. The V and J genes are TRBV9 and TRBJ1-1, with a tentative D call TRBD1 (6 bases). The CDR3 totals 14 residues. Germline V gene data show CDR1 as SGDLS and CDR2 as YYNGEE. V dropped 3 bases and J dropped 8 bases, with 17 bases sitting between them. The CDR3 reads CASSEAPDRIEAFF. The CDR3 DNA sequence: TGTGCCAGCAGCGAGGCCCCCGACAGGATAGAAGCTTTCTTT.

This rearrangement joins TRBV5-1 to TRBJ2-1, with TRBD2 identical over 9 bases. V shed 0 bases and J 1 base; nucleotides not matched to a gene: 2. Germline CDR1 is SGHRS and CDR2 is YFSETQ. The CDR3 extends over 16 amino acids. CDR3 sequence: CASSLASGTSYNEQFF. The CDR3, as DNA: TGCGCCAGCAGCTTGGCTAGCGGGACATCCTACAATGAGCAGTTCTTC.

The J gene is TRBJ2-2, the V gene TRBV9, with a possible D match to TRBD2 (6 bases). V shed 3 bases and J shed 1 base, with 13 bases lying between them. This CDR3 has 16 residues. Germline V gives CDR1 SGDLS, CDR2 YYNGEE. CDR3 in amino acids: CASSAFSGGNTGELFF. CDR3 coding DNA: TGTGCCAGCAGCGCCTTTAGCGGTGGGAACACCGGGGAGCTGTTTTTT.

This clone came up once. CDR3 loop: CASSLGVTEGGEAFF. CDR3 coding DNA: TGTGCCAGCAGCTTAGGAGTCACCGAGGGGGGTGAAGCTTTCTTT. The chain uses TRBV11-2 and TRBJ1-1; D is possibly TRBD1 (6 bases). Germline V lookup: CDR1 SGHAT, CDR2 FQNNGV. The CDR3 length is 15 residues. V gave up 1 base and J gave up 7 bases, with 16 bases separating them.

The chain is built from TRBV9 and TRBJ1-1; D perhaps matches TRBD1 (5 bases). The CDR3 has 14 amino acids. V lost 0 bases to trimming and J lost 5 bases, with 11 bases between them. CDR1 is SGDLS, CDR2 YYNGEE, per germline. The CDR3: CASSVALGGTEAFF. DNA for the CDR3: TGTGCCAGCAGCGTAGCTCTCGGGGGTACTGAAGCTTTCTTT. The full variable domain, rest sourced from reference TRBV9 and TRBJ1-1, is DSGVTQTPKHLITATGQRVTLRCSPRSGDLSVYWYQQSLDQGLQFLIQYYNGEERAKGNILERFSAQQFPDLHSELNLSSLELGDSALYFCASSVALGGTEAFFGQGTRLTVV.

The genes are TRBV25-1 and TRBJ2-7; D remains unclear. CDR3 length: 14 residues. The V gene lost 4 bases and the J gene lost 4 bases, with 14 bases spanning the gap. Germline V CDR1 and CDR2: MGHDK, SYGVNS. CDR3 DNA: TGTGCCAGCAGTGGGAAGACAAGTGCGTACGAGCAGTACTTC. The encoded protein is CASSGKTSAYEQYF.

The chain has TRBV27 and TRBJ2-1; D is possibly TRBD1 (6 bases). Germline V gene sequence: CDR1 MNHEY, CDR2 SMNVEV (reference sequence). Trimming took 6 bases from V and 4 from J, leaving 16 bases between them. The CDR3 length is 15 residues. CDR3 sequence (DNA): TGTGCCAGCAGCACCTCACCAAGGGGGTACAATGAGCAGTTCTTC. Translating gives CASSTSPRGYNEQFF.